The 26 T cell receptor beta chains presented below share a single source sample, sequenced in a study of blood T cell repertoires in COVID-19. Profiling relied on immunoSEQ multiplex PCR, and the TCRdb table lists in-frame clones only, not all of them. This table has roughly 230,000 clones, around 80% appearing once. The sample consisted of peripheral blood. Every receptor here comes from a middle-aged man with acute or convalescent COVID-19.

The count of this clone is one. This sequence joins TRBV5-4 and TRBJ2-2; 7 bases are a match to TRBD2. The length of the CDR3 is 17 residues. The ends lost 5 bases at V and 4 bases at J; junction bases unmatched: 14. Germline CDR1 SGHNT, CDR2 YYREEE (reference sequence). The CDR3 protein is CASSSSGGLGFTGELFF. In nucleotides, the CDR3 is TGTGCCAGCAGTTCCTCGGGGGGACTGGGATTCACCGGGGAGCTGTTTTTT.

This clone has more than one count but fewer than ten. The V call is TRBV30, the J call TRBJ1-1; D call uncertain. There are 13 residues in the CDR3. V lost 5 bases, J lost 1 base, and 11 bases lay in between. Per the germline V gene, CDR1 is GTSNPN and CDR2 is SVGIG (reference sequence). CDR3 DNA sequence: TGTGCCTGGTCCCTTGCGGGGAACACTGAAGCTTTCTTT. Encoded protein: CAWSLAGNTEAFF.

The CDR3 DNA follows: TGTGCCAGCAGCGCGCGACTAGCGCTTAGCACAGATACGCAGTATTTT. Translating gives CASSARLALSTDTQYF. The V and J genes are TRBV7-2 and TRBJ2-3, with 8 bases identical to TRBD2. CDR1 and CDR2 (germline): SGHTA, FQGNSA. J lost 0 bases, V lost 5 bases, and 7 bases had no gene match. This CDR3 is 16 amino acids long.

The chain joins TRBV5-1 to TRBJ2-7; no definite D call. Trimming removed 7 bases from V and 2 bases from J, with 4 bases in between. The germline V gene encodes CDR1 SGHRS and CDR2 YFSETQ. CDR3 length: 10 residues. The CDR3 region is CASRTYEQYF. The CDR3 DNA reads as TGCGCCAGCCGTACCTACGAGCAGTACTTC.

The chain links TRBV15 to TRBJ1-4; D might be TRBD1 (6 bases). The CDR3 length is 16 residues. Germline CDR1 LNHNV, CDR2 YYDKDF (reference sequence). The V end lost 1 base, the J end lost 8 bases, and 17 bases lay between the germline ends. The CDR3 here is CATSRGGGAFREKLFF. The CDR3 DNA reads TGTGCCACCAGCAGAGGCGGGGGGGCTTTTCGAGAAAAACTGTTTTTT.

The chain joins TRBV3-1 (or the pseudogene TRBV3-2) to TRBJ2-7, with D maybe TRBD2 (5 bases). CDR3 length: 16 amino acids. V was shortened by 1 base and J by 2 bases, with 15 bases between the two germline ends. Germline lookup yields CDR1 LGHDT and CDR2 YNNKEL (reference sequence). The CDR3 region has the DNA TGTGCCAGCAGCCAAGCGGCCGGAGGTGTAGCCTACGAGCAGTACTTC. Translation gives CASSQAAGGVAYEQYF.

The V call is TRBV28, the J call TRBJ1-5; no firm D call. CDR1 MDHEN and CDR2 SYDVKM come from the germline V gene. CDR3 length: 12 amino acids. Trimming stripped 5 bases from V and 4 bases from J, with 6 bases between. The CDR3 reads CASSEENQPQHF. The CDR3 nucleotides read TGTGCCAGCAGTGAGGAGAATCAGCCCCAGCATTTT.

This clone was seen a handful of times. The chain couples TRBV6-5 to TRBJ1-1, with TRBD1 identical over 8 bases. Trimming took 6 bases from V and 4 from J; bases not matched to a gene: 10. Germline V gene sequence: CDR1 MNHEY, CDR2 SVGAGI. The CDR3 length is 15 residues. The CDR3 is CASSLSDRGITEAFF. The CDR3 region has the DNA TGTGCCAGCAGCTTATCAGACAGGGGAATCACTGAAGCTTTCTTT.

V and J are TRBV2 and TRBJ1-2; D might be TRBD1 (5 bases). The CDR3 length is 13 residues. Trimming removed 8 bases from V and 4 bases from J, with 14 bases in between. Germline assignment: CDR1 SNHLY and CDR2 FYNNEI. The CDR3 loop is CASGGAGRYGYTF. In nucleotides, the CDR3 is TGTGCCAGCGGAGGGGCGGGACGCTATGGCTACACCTTC.

CDR3 bases: TGCGCCAGCAGCTGGCGGGGGGGCCCCGGGGAGCTGTTTTTT. Translated: CASSWRGGPGELFF. The chain is built from TRBV5-1 and TRBJ2-2, with 9 bases that match TRBD2. V shed 3 bases, J shed 6 bases, and the junction held 3 bases outside the gene matches. The germline V gene encodes CDR1 SGHRS and CDR2 YFSETQ. The CDR3 is made up of 14 amino acids.

This chain joins TRBV5-6 and TRBJ2-7; 8 nucleotides align to TRBD2. J lost 7 bases, V lost 0 bases, and 6 bases had no gene match. Germline-derived CDR1 and CDR2 are SGHDT and YYEEEE. The CDR3 totals 14 residues. In DNA, the CDR3 is TGTGCCAGCAGCTTGGGGACCGGGAGGGTGGAGCAGTACTTC. Amino acids: CASSLGTGRVEQYF. Looking up the rest from reference TRBV5-6 and TRBJ2-7 gives the full variable domain: DAGVTQSPTHLIKTRGQQVTLRCSPKSGHDTVSWYQQALGQGPQFIFQYYEEEERQRGNFPDRFSGHQFPNYSSELNVNALLLGDSALYLCASSLGTGRVEQYFGPGTRLTVT.

This clone was observed a handful of times. The V gene is TRBV14, the J gene TRBJ1-2; no clear D gene. V dropped 5 bases and J dropped 4 bases, with 17 bases sitting between them. Germline V gives CDR1 SGHDN, CDR2 FVKESK. The CDR3 sequence is 15 residues long. Here the CDR3 DNA reads TGTGCCAGCAGCTCGGTGGAGCCCGGAGGCTATGGCTACACCTTC. Protein sequence: CASSSVEPGGYGYTF.

The chain is built from TRBV7-9 and TRBJ2-1; 12 nucleotides line up with TRBD2. The CDR3 length is 17 residues. With V trimmed by 3 bases and J by 8 bases, 11 bases remained unmatched. Per the germline V gene, CDR1 is SEHNR and CDR2 is FQNEAQ (reference sequence). CDR3 sequence (DNA): TGTGCCAGCAGCTTTTTACCCCTAGCGGGAGGGCCATATGAGCAGTTCTTC. This gives the protein CASSFLPLAGGPYEQFF.

The chain is built from TRBV7-8 and TRBJ2-7; 7 nucleotides agree with TRBD1. This CDR3 spans 15 amino acids. The germline V gene encodes CDR1 SGHVS and CDR2 FQNEAQ. The V gene end was trimmed by 5 bases and the J gene end by 2 bases; junction bases not matched to a gene: 9. CDR3 amino acids: CASSLQQGSAYEQYF. In DNA, the CDR3 is TGTGCCAGCAGCCTCCAACAGGGGAGTGCCTACGAGCAGTACTTC.

The chain joins TRBV6-5 to TRBJ1-2; the D is unclear. Looked up from germline, CDR1 is MNHEY and CDR2 is SVGAGI. There are 15 residues in the CDR3. Trimming took off 0 bases at V and 8 bases at J, with 16 bases between the two ends. The CDR3 DNA reads as TGTGCCAGCAGTTACTCCATAGGCGGCGGTGGGGGCTACACCTTC. Translating gives CASSYSIGGGGGYTF.

The chain has TRBV11-2 and TRBJ2-1; D possibly corresponds to TRBD2 (6 bases). The germline gives CDR1 SGHAT, CDR2 FQNNGV. This CDR3 has 16 amino acids. Trimming removed 4 bases at V and 4 bases at J, with 17 bases between. As DNA, the CDR3 is TGTGCCAGCAGCTCAACCGGGGACTTCTATTACAATGAGCAGTTCTTC. Amino acids: CASSSTGDFYYNEQFF. Variable domain in full (rest from reference TRBV11-2 and TRBJ2-1): EAGVAQSPRYKIIEKRQSVAFWCNPISGHATLYWYQQILGQGPKLLIQFQNNGVVDDSQLPKDRFSAERLKGVDSTLKIQPAKLEDSAVYLCASSSTGDFYYNEQFFGPGTRLTVL.

The chain has TRBV12-5 and TRBJ2-7, with a weak D call TRBD1 (5 bases). Germline values: CDR1 LGHNT, CDR2 FRNRAP. The CDR3 sequence is 13 residues long. Trimming took 6 bases from V and 7 from J, leaving 16 bases between them. The CDR3 loop is CASGRNLQGEQYF. CDR3 nucleotide sequence: TGTGCTAGTGGCCGCAATCTCCAGGGTGAGCAGTACTTC.

This clone was seen ten or more times. V gene TRBV5-8 combines with J gene TRBJ2-7; tentatively, D is TRBD1 (5 bases). Trimming left V 2 bases short and J 1 base short, with 7 bases between. The CDR3 is 13 residues long. The germline V gene has CDR1 SGHTS and CDR2 YDEGEE. As DNA, the CDR3 is TGTGCCAGCAGCTTTCAGGGATCCTACGAGCAGTACTTC. Its translation: CASSFQGSYEQYF.

The chain links TRBV4-2 to TRBJ2-1, with D possibly being TRBD1 (5 bases). The CDR3 spans 16 residues. In germline, CDR1 is LGHNA, CDR2 YNFKEQ. V was clipped by 0 bases and J by 7 bases, with 16 bases between them. The CDR3 is CASSQDYQGPLNEQFF. Written as DNA, the CDR3 is TGTGCCAGCAGCCAAGATTACCAGGGTCCGTTGAATGAGCAGTTCTTC.

The chain couples TRBV30 to TRBJ1-2, with D tentatively TRBD1 (5 bases). CDR3 length: 13 amino acids. Trimming left V 2 bases short and J 8 bases short, with 15 bases between. CDR1 is GTSNPN and CDR2 is SVGIG in the germline V gene (reference sequence). The CDR3 coding sequence is TGTGCCTGGAGTATCCCAGGGCGAAACGGCTACACCTTC. Protein sequence: CAWSIPGRNGYTF.

The V gene is TRBV7-2, the J gene TRBJ2-6; 7 nucleotides match TRBD1. Germline loops: CDR1 SGHTA, CDR2 FQGNSA. J lost 1 base, V lost 5 bases, and 2 bases had no gene match. CDR3 length: 15 residues. The CDR3 spells CASSRQGSGANVLTF. The CDR3 DNA is TGTGCCAGCAGCAGACAGGGTTCTGGGGCCAACGTCCTGACTTTC.

This clone was counted once. The V and J genes are TRBV6-5 and TRBJ2-1; 7 nucleotides agree with TRBD2. In germline, CDR1 is MNHEY, CDR2 SVGAGI. J lost 7 bases, V lost 0 bases, and 9 bases had no gene match. The CDR3 is 16 amino acids. Written as DNA, the CDR3 is TGTGCCAGCAGTTACTCGGGGCGGGAGCTATTAAATGAGCAGTTCTTC. Translation gives CASSYSGRELLNEQFF.

The V gene is TRBV28, the J gene TRBJ1-4; 10 nucleotides align to TRBD1. J was trimmed by 8 bases and V by 2 bases; bases with no gene match: 8. Germline CDR1 is MDHEN and CDR2 is SYDVKM. The CDR3 sequence is 16 residues long. As DNA, the CDR3 is TGTGCCAGCAGTTTAGGGGGGACAGGGGTCGGAGAAAAACTGTTTTTT. It specifies CASSLGGTGVGEKLFF.

The J gene is TRBJ1-6, the V gene TRBV18; 10 bases agree with TRBD1. V dropped 6 bases and J dropped 9; count of bases not matched to a gene: 8. Per germline, CDR1 KGHSH and CDR2 LQKENI. CDR3 length: 15 amino acids. CDR3 residues: CASSEGTGVVSPLHF. CDR3 sequence (DNA): TGTGCCAGCTCGGAAGGGACAGGGGTGGTTTCACCCCTCCACTTT.

The genes are TRBV25-1 and TRBJ2-7, with D unresolved. Trimming shortened V by 4 bases and J by 0 bases, and 10 bases separated the two germline ends. The CDR3 extends over 14 amino acids. In germline, CDR1 is MGHDK, CDR2 SYGVNS. The CDR3 bases are TGTGCCAGCAGTGCCCAGGCTTCCTCCTACGAGCAGTACTTC. This encodes CASSAQASSYEQYF.

The rearrangement joins TRBV9 to TRBJ1-2, with 7 bases that match TRBD1. CDR3 length: 14 residues. Trimming took 1 base from V and 4 from J; bases not matched to a gene: 4. CDR1 and CDR2 (germline): SGDLS, YYNGEE. The CDR3 protein is CASSVSDRSYGYTF. CDR3 coding DNA: TGTGCCAGCAGCGTATCGGACAGGAGCTATGGCTACACCTTC.